This T cell receptor (beta chain) was recorded in a study of cytomegalovirus exposure and HLA in healthy donors. Notes on the study in general: That first-cohort TCR clusters tended to co-occur in the 120 or so validation repertoires was found in a later analysis. The study labeled fewer than 200 TCR beta chains cytomegalovirus-associated.

A note on this clone: The antigen remains undetermined.

CDR1 DFQATT and CDR2 SNEGSKA come from the germline V gene (reference sequence). Unmatched junction bases numbered 4, after V lost 6 bases and J lost 5 bases. The CDR3 spans 11 residues. The protocol was immunoSEQ multiplex PCR, while the TCRdb copy is restricted to in-frame clones and leaves out a portion. The table includes 300,000 to 400,000 clones, about nine tenths detected once. The clonotype was recovered from a woman between 18 and 29 years old in good health and CMV-seronegative. Sequencing was performed on PBMCs. V and J are TRBV20-1 and TRBJ2-7; 7 positions agree with TRBD1. The CDR3 loop reads CSANRGHEQYF. The CDR3 nucleotides are TGCAGTGCCAACAGGGGCCACGAGCAGTACTTC.